This TCR beta chain derives from a study of T-cell memory formation after mild COVID-19. Study overall: Most TCR clusters belonged to a single donor. Study observations and caveats: Among clones contracting day 15 to 85, CD4/CD8 was balanced, whereas later expanders leaned CD4+. Pre-infection memory showed some responding clones, and this suggested that cross-reactive memory joined.

Looked up from germline, CDR1 is KGHSH and CDR2 is LQKENI. The CDR3 consists of 15 residues. V gave up 2 bases and J gave up 4 bases; unmatched junction bases: 7. TCR alpha and TCR beta cDNA libraries carrying sample barcodes and UMIs came from 5'RACE with constant-segment primers. One entry per CDR3 protein, called by TCRdb with MiXCR from the 5' RACE reads. Of 410,000 or so distinct CDR3 sequences in the sample, around 22% were seen once. To note about this clonotype: Its antigen remains unidentified.

This clonotype was sampled from an adult woman who had mild COVID-19 (a few samples of this study predate the infection). Cell type and time point are not known. This rearrangement joins TRBV18 to TRBJ1-1; 7 nucleotides line up with TRBD1. Source material: PBMCs or a T cell subset sorted from them (not recorded which). The CDR3 DNA reads TGTGCCAGCTCACCATCTCTTGACAGGGTCACTGAAGCTTTCTTT. Amino acid sequence: CASSPSLDRVTEAFF.